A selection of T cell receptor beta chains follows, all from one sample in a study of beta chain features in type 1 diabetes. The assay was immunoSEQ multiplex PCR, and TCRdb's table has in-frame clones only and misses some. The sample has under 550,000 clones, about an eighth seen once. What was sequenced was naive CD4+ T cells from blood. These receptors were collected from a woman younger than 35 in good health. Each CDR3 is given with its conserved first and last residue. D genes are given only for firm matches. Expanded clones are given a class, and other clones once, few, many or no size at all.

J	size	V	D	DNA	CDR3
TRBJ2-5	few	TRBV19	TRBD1	TGTGCCAGTACCCCTCGCCCCGGGACAGGGCAAGAGACCCAGTACTTC	CASTPRPGTGQETQYF
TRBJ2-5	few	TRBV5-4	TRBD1	TGTGCCAGCAGCTTCCCGACAGGGGGAATAGAGACCCAGTACTTC	CASSFPTGGIETQYF
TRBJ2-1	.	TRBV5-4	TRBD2	TGTGCCAGCAGCTTGGTGCGCGGGGGCTCCTACAATGAGCAGTTCTTC	CASSLVRGGSYNEQFF
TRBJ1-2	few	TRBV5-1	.	TGCGCCAGCAGCTTAAGGGCAGACTATGGCTACACCTTC	CASSLRADYGYTF
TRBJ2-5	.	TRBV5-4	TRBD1	TGTGCCAGCAGCCCCGGACAGGTGCAAGAGACCCAGTACTTC	CASSPGQVQETQYF
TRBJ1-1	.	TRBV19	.	TGTGCCAGTAGGAGAAGGGAAGTAAACACTGAAGCTTTCTTT	CASRRREVNTEAFF
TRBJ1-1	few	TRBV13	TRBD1	TGTGCCAGCAGCTTAGTATCCCGGGGACAGGGGAAAACTGAAGCTTTCTTT	CASSLVSRGQGKTEAFF
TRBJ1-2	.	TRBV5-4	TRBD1	TGTGCCAGCAGCTCCCGGACAGGAAATAACTATGGCTACACCTTC	CASSSRTGNNYGYTF
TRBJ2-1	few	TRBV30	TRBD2	TGTGCCTGGAGTGGGGGTAGCGGGCCGTACAATGAGCAGTTCTTC	CAWSGGSGPYNEQFF
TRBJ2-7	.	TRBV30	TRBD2	TGTGCCTGGATTTATAAGGCGGGGGGGTACGAGCAGTACTTC	CAWIYKAGGYEQYF
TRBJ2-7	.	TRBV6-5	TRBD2	TGTGCCAGCAGTTACTTAGCGGGAGGGCCGTTAGAGCAGTACTTC	CASSYLAGGPLEQYF
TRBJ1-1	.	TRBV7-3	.	TGTGCCAGCAGCTTAACTGTGAACACTGAAGCTTTCTTT	CASSLTVNTEAFF
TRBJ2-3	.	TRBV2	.	TGTGCCAGCAGTGGTTCCAGGGTGAAAGATACGCAGTATTTT	CASSGSRVKDTQYF
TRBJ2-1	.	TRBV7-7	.	TGTGCCAGCAGCGCGGGACTTTACAATGAGCAGTTCTTC	CASSAGLYNEQFF
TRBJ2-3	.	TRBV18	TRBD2	TGTGCCAGCTCACCAAGTCTAGCGGGGGGCACAGATACGCAGTATTTT	CASSPSLAGGTDTQYF
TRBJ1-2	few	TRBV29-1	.	TGCAGCGTTGACGGGTCACATGGCTACACCTTC	CSVDGSHGYTF
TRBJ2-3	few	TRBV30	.	TGTGCCTGGGAGTTCCAGGGCACAGATACGCAGTATTTT	CAWEFQGTDTQYF
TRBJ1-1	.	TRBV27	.	TGTGCCAGCAGTGTGGGGGGCTCCACTGAAGCTTTCTTT	CASSVGGSTEAFF
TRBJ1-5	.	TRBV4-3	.	TGCGCCAGCAGCCAAGGGGTAAGCAATCAGCCCCAGCATTTT	CASSQGVSNQPQHF
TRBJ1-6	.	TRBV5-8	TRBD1	TGTGCCAGCATCATGCTCGGGACAGGGTATTCACCCCTCCACTTT	CASIMLGTGYSPLHF
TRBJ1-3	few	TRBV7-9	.	TGTGCCAGCAGCTTAATTGGAAACACCATATATTTT	CASSLIGNTIYF
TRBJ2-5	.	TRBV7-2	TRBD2	TGTGCCAGCAGCCCCCGGACTAGTGGGCTCGGAGAGACCCAGTACTTC	CASSPRTSGLGETQYF
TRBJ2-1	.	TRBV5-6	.	TGTGCCAGCAGCTTGTGGTACAATGAGCAGTTCTTC	CASSLWYNEQFF
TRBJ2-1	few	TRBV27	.	TGTGCCAGCAGACCGGACAGCTTTTCCTACAATGAGCAGTTCTTC	CASRPDSFSYNEQFF
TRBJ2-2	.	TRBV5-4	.	TGTGCCAGCAGCCAACCCCCGGGACAGAACACCGGGGAGCTGTTTTTT	CASSQPPGQNTGELFF
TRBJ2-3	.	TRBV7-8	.	TGTGCCGCGGGGCCCCTTAAGACAGATACGCAGTATTTT	CAAGPLKTDTQYF
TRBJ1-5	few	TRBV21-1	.	TGTGCCAGCCCTTGGGGTCAGCCCCAGCATTTT	CASPWGQPQHF
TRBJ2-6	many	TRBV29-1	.	TGCAGCGTTGGCCCGCTTGGGGCCAACGTCCTGACTTTC	CSVGPLGANVLTF